Listed below are T cell receptor beta chains from one sample, sequenced in a study of T-cell memory formation after mild COVID-19. Each CDR3 protein is one row after TCRdb ran MiXCR on the 5' RACE reads. The profile covers about 340,000 distinct CDR3 sequences, with 20% to 25% appearing a single time and under 25% taken by the ten largest. Sequencing was performed on PBMCs or a T cell subset sorted from them (not recorded which). These receptor sequences come from a man between 18 and 29 years old who had mild COVID-19 (a few samples of this study predate the infection). Cell type and time point are not known. The CDR3 runs from the conserved cysteine through the conserved F or W. Each record gives: clone size, J gene, D gene, V gene, CDR3 DNA, CDR3 protein. The D gene is left open where the match is weak. Size is stated for part of the rows, as once, few or many counts, or as a class when the clone is expanded.

few TRBJ2-3 . TRBV5-1 TGCGCCAGCAGCTTGGCCGGGGGACCCCCAGATACGCAGTATTTT CASSLAGGPPDTQYF
few TRBJ1-2 . TRBV12-3/TRBV12-4 TGTGCCAGCAGTTTATTGGTTACTAACTATGGCTACACCTTC CASSLLVTNYGYTF
few TRBJ1-1 . TRBV7-2 TGTGCCAGCAGCTTAGGCATGGGGTACACTGAAGCTTTCTTT CASSLGMGYTEAFF
. TRBJ1-2 TRBD1 TRBV7-3 TGTGCCAGCAGCTTAAGACAGGGGAATGGCTACACCTTC CASSLRQGNGYTF
. TRBJ1-2 . TRBV7-2 TGTGCCAGCAGCCCGACGACAGGCTATGGCTACACCTTC CASSPTTGYGYTF
few TRBJ1-6 . TRBV3-1 TGTGCCAGCAGGGAGACAGGAAGAAATTCACCCCTCCACTTT CASRETGRNSPLHF
few TRBJ1-2 . TRBV4-1 TGCGCCAGCAGCCATGAACAGGATAGGAGGAGCTATGGCTACACCTTC CASSHEQDRRSYGYTF
. TRBJ1-6 . TRBV20-1 TGCAGTGCTAGGTTGCACAGCCAGAATTCACCCCTCCACTTT CSARLHSQNSPLHF
. TRBJ2-7 . TRBV29-1 TGCAGCGTGGGGAACGACAGGTTATACGAGCAGTACTTC CSVGNDRLYEQYF
. TRBJ1-6 . TRBV7-8 TGTGCCAGCAGCTTATACGCGAGTTCACCCCTCCACTTT CASSLYASSPLHF
few TRBJ2-3 . TRBV14 TGTGCCAGCAGCCAAGGTCCTGAGACTAGCACAGATACGCAGTATTTT CASSQGPETSTDTQYF
. TRBJ2-7 TRBD1 TRBV20-1 TGCAGTGCTGACAGACGGGACAGAGGCTACGAGCAGTACTTC CSADRRDRGYEQYF
few TRBJ2-3 TRBD1 TRBV9 TGTGCCAGCAGCGTCGAGGGGGCTAGCACAGATACGCAGTATTTT CASSVEGASTDTQYF
. TRBJ2-5 . TRBV7-9 TGTGCCAGCAGCGTGTTGAGCGGCTCTCAAGAGACCCAGTACTTC CASSVLSGSQETQYF
. TRBJ2-6 TRBD1 TRBV12-3/TRBV12-4 TGTGCCAGCAGCCCAAACAGGGGTGGGGCCAACGTCCTGACTTTC CASSPNRGGANVLTF
few TRBJ2-1 TRBD2 TRBV7-8 TGTGCCAGCAGCATTACTAGCGGGGGGTACAATGAGCAGTTCTTC CASSITSGGYNEQFF
few TRBJ1-2 . TRBV10-3 TGTGCCATCAGGGCGGGAGGCTACACCTTC CAIRAGGYTF
. TRBJ2-3 TRBD1 TRBV12-3/TRBV12-4 TGTGCCAGCAGGACGACAGGGTCAACAGATACGCAGTATTTT CASRTTGSTDTQYF
many TRBJ1-2 . TRBV4-3 TGCGCCAGCAGCCCCCCGGCAAGCGGCTATGGCTACACCTTC CASSPPASGYGYTF
few TRBJ2-2 . TRBV15 TGTGCCACCAGCAGAAGTGGCGGGGTGTCCGGCGGGGAGCTGTTTTTT CATSRSGGVSGGELFF
many TRBJ2-2 . TRBV7-3 TGTGCCAGCAGCTTAGGAGCGGGCAACACCGGGGAGCTGTTTTTT CASSLGAGNTGELFF
. TRBJ1-2 . TRBV24-1 TGTGCCACCAGTGATGGGTACACTAACTATGGCTACACCTTC CATSDGYTNYGYTF
few TRBJ2-5 TRBD1 TRBV5-1 TGCGCCAGCAGCAAAGGGACAGTCGGGCAAGAGACCCAGTACTTC CASSKGTVGQETQYF
. TRBJ2-5 . TRBV20-1 TGCAGTGCTAGCCCCGGGTTTCAGACCCAGTACTTC CSASPGFQTQYF
. TRBJ2-7 TRBD1 TRBV5-5 TGTGCCAGCAGGCGAGGCCGACAGGGCTATGGCGAGCAGTACTTC CASRRGRQGYGEQYF
. TRBJ1-6 . TRBV20-1 TGCAGTGCGGGGCGGACAGCGGCCTATAATTCACCCCTCCACTTT CSAGRTAAYNSPLHF
many TRBJ2-7 . TRBV5-1 TGCGCCAGCAGCCGGACAGCAGACTCCTACGAGCAGTACTTC CASSRTADSYEQYF
few TRBJ1-2 . TRBV11-2 TGTGCCAGCAGCTTAGGGCAGAACCCTAACTATGGCTACACCTTC CASSLGQNPNYGYTF
. TRBJ2-7 . TRBV7-9 TGTGCCAGCAGCTTAGTCCCCACGGACCCTAACGAGCAGTACTTC CASSLVPTDPNEQYF
few TRBJ2-4 . TRBV5-1 TGCGCCAGCAGCTTGGACGGGGTAACCAAAAACATTCAGTACTTC CASSLDGVTKNIQYF
. TRBJ1-1 . TRBV20-1 TGCAGTGCTAGAGGAAGGACAGCATTGAACACTGAAGCTTTCTTT CSARGRTALNTEAFF
few TRBJ2-2 TRBD1 TRBV7-6 TGTGCCAGCAGCCCTAGGGGGACAGGGAACACCGGGGAGCTGTTTTTT CASSPRGTGNTGELFF
. TRBJ2-5 . TRBV6-6 TGTGCCAGCAGTTACCCCCAAGGGAGTAACTTTTTCGGGACCCAGTACTTC CASSYPQGSNFFGTQYF
. TRBJ1-1 TRBD1 TRBV18 TGTGCCAGCTCGGATACAGGGGCCAACACTGAAGCTTTCTTT CASSDTGANTEAFF
. TRBJ2-5 TRBD2 TRBV5-1 TGCGCCAGCAGCTTTGGGCTAGCGGGAGAAGAGACCCAGTACTTC CASSFGLAGEETQYF
. TRBJ2-5 . TRBV4-3 TGCGCCAGCAGCCAAGAATGGGGGGGCTCGGAGACCCAGTACTTC CASSQEWGGSETQYF
few TRBJ2-1 TRBD1 TRBV20-1 TGCAGTGCTAGAGATCCCCGGACAGGGGCGAATGAGCAGTTCTTC CSARDPRTGANEQFF
few TRBJ2-5 TRBD1 TRBV12-3/TRBV12-4 TGTGCCAGCAGGCTGACAGGGGGCCAAGAGACCCAGTACTTC CASRLTGGQETQYF
few TRBJ2-7 . TRBV6-5 TGTGCCAGCAGCCCCCGTTATTCCTTGGAGCAGTACTTC CASSPRYSLEQYF
. TRBJ1-1 . TRBV29-1 TGCAGCGTTGGGGATTTGTCGGGGTCCACTGAAGCTTTCTTT CSVGDLSGSTEAFF
few TRBJ1-1 TRBD1 TRBV20-1 TGCAGTGCTAGATTGACCACAGGGGAAACTTTCTTT CSARLTTGETFF
many TRBJ1-1 . TRBV12-3/TRBV12-4 TGTGCCAGCAGTTTCCCGGGGAGCAACACTGAAGCTTTCTTT CASSFPGSNTEAFF
few TRBJ2-6 . TRBV12-3/TRBV12-4 TGTGCCAGCAGGGTGGCGGGCTCTGGGGCCAACGTCCTGACTTTC CASRVAGSGANVLTF
. TRBJ1-3 . TRBV5-1 TGCGCCAGCAGCTCGCTCGGGGGAAACACCATATATTTT CASSSLGGNTIYF
. TRBJ2-1 TRBD2 TRBV7-9 TGTGCCAGCAGCCCCAAGGGCCTAGCGGGGGCCTGGGGGAATGAGCAGTTCTTC CASSPKGLAGAWGNEQFF
. TRBJ1-2 TRBD1 TRBV5-1 TGCGCCAGCAGCTCGGGACAGGAAAAGAATGGCTACACCTTC CASSSGQEKNGYTF
. TRBJ2-7 . TRBV30 TGTGCCTGGAGTGTGAACGATGTGGGGGAGCAGTACTTC CAWSVNDVGEQYF
few TRBJ2-7 TRBD1 TRBV9 TGTGCCAGCAGCGGATATTGGGGACAGGGGAGCGAGCAGTACTTC CASSGYWGQGSEQYF
. TRBJ2-1 . TRBV5-1 TGCGCCAGCAGCTTTGTCCTCAATGAGCAGTTCTTC CASSFVLNEQFF